Listed here is a single T cell receptor beta chain. The antigen is not known. The donors gave bone marrow, and they were healthy. The primer mix had 60 Vbeta and 13 Jbeta primers. Repertoires were generated with immunoSEQ multiplex PCR, while TCRdb's copy carries only in-frame clones and drops some. Of roughly 38,000 clones listed, around 77% are singletons. The data are from a study of cytomegalovirus exposure and HLA in healthy donors. Broader study findings: Rarity characterized most TCR sequences, yet some public TCRs appeared in many donors. Through in vitro validation, a few CMV-associated chains were shown to be specific for CMV antigens.

V shed 2 bases, J shed 6 bases, and the junction held 7 bases outside the gene matches. CDR3 size: 15 residues. The germline gives CDR1 MRHNA, CDR2 SNTAGT. This sequence was found in a woman aged 30 to 39 in good health and CMV-seropositive. Specimen: PBMCs. The genes are TRBV6-4 and TRBJ2-3; 8 nucleotides line up with TRBD2. In nucleotides, the CDR3 is TGTGCCAGCAGTGACGGGACGGGAGGGACCGATACGCAGTATTTT. Its protein is CASSDGTGGTDTQYF.